This T cell receptor beta chain was sequenced during a study of shared clonotypes between healthy human individuals. As for the study in general: Three plates were used per donor for CD4 naive, three for CD4 memory, two for CD8 naive and one for CD8 memory.

The CDR3 is 14 amino acids. Germline V lookup: CDR1 SNHLY, CDR2 FYNNEI. The V gene lost 7 bases and the J gene lost 5 bases, with 17 bases spanning the gap. In its sample, this clone was seen a few times. Authors' methods: ImmunoSEQ output lacked quality scores and full-length reads, limiting matched filtering. The data were produced by immunoSEQ multiplex PCR, yet TCRdb's version contains in-frame clones alone and is incomplete. From that table come the V and J calls and clone size; the DNA was used to work out D and trimming. The sample holds over a million clones, roughly 95% seen once. The chain couples TRBV2 to TRBJ2-5; D is unclear. The sample was naive CD4+ T cells sorted from blood. Subset specified: CD45RA+ positively selected. This TCR was recovered from a young man in good health. The CDR3 reads CASKRSPLGETQYF. CDR3 nucleotides: TGTGCCAGCAAGAGGTCTCCTCTCGGGGAGACCCAGTACTTC.